The sequence of this T cell receptor (beta chain) was determined in a study of T cells after posttransplantation cyclophosphamide. The V gene end was trimmed by 8 bases and the J gene end by 5 bases; junction bases not matched to a gene: 11. CDR1 and CDR2 from the germline V gene are MNHEY and SMNVEV (reference sequence). The CDR3 has 14 amino acids. A marrow graft followed busulfan-fludarabine conditioning, with cyclophosphamide on days +3 and +4. This clone was recorded many times. Assay used: immunoSEQ multiplex PCR; TCRdb lists only in-frame clones, some missing. Recorded here are some 16,000 clones, with no singletons, and the ten leading clones hold around 0.57%.

The chain combines TRBV27 with TRBJ1-2, with TRBD1 matching over 7 bases. Source: PBMCs, taken after allogeneic stem cell transplant with posttransplant cyclophosphamide. The source is a female patient in her 30s who received an allogeneic stem cell transplant from a related donor, was CMV-positive, and had no GVHD. The graft donor may have given rise to some T cells. The CDR3 region is CASRQGRGGYGYTF. CDR3 coding DNA: TGTGCCAGCCGACAGGGCCGAGGGGGGTATGGCTACACCTTC.